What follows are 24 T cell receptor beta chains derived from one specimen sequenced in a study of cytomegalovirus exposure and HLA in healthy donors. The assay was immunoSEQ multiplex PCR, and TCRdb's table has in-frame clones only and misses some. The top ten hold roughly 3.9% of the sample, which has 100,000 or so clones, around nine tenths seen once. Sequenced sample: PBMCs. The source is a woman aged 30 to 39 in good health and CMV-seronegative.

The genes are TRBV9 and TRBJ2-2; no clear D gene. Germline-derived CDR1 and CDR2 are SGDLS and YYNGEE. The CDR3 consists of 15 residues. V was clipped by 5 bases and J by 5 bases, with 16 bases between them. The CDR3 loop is CASRRDLSSTGELFF. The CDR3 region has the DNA TGTGCCAGCAGACGAGACTTGTCATCTACCGGGGAGCTGTTTTTT.

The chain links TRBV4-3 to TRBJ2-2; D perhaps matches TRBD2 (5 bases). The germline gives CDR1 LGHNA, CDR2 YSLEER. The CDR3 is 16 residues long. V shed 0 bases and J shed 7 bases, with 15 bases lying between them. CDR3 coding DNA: TGCGCCAGCAGCCAAGATATCCCACGGACTGGCGGGGAGCTGTTTTTT. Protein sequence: CASSQDIPRTGGELFF.

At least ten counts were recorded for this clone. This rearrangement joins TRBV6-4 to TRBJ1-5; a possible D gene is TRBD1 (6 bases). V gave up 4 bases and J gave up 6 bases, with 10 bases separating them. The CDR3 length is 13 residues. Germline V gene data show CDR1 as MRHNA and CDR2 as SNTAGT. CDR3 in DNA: TGTGCCAGCAGTGGAGAGACAGGTCAGCCCCAGCATTTT. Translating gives CASSGETGQPQHF.

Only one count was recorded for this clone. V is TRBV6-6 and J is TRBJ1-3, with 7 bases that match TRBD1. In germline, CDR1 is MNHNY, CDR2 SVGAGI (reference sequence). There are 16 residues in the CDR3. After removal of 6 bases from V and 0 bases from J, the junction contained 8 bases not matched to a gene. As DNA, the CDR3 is TGTGCCAGCAGCCCTGGACAGGCGACCTCTGGAAACACCATATATTTT. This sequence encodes CASSPGQATSGNTIYF.

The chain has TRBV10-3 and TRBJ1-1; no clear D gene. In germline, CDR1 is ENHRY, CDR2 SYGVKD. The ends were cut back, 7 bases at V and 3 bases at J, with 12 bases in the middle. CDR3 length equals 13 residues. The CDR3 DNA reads TGTGCCATCAAATCTTCGGGAGACACTGAAGCTTTCTTT. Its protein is CAIKSSGDTEAFF.

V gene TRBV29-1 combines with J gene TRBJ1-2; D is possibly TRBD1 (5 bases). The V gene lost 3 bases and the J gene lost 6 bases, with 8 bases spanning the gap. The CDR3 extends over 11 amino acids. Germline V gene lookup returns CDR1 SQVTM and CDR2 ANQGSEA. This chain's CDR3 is CSVDRANGYTF. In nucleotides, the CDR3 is TGCAGCGTTGACAGGGCGAATGGCTACACCTTC.

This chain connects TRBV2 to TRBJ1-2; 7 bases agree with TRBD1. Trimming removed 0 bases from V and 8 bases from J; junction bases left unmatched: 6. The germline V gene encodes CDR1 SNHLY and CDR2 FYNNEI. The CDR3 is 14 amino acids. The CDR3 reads CASSEAGQMVGYTF. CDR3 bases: TGTGCCAGCAGTGAAGCGGGACAGATGGTGGGCTACACCTTC.

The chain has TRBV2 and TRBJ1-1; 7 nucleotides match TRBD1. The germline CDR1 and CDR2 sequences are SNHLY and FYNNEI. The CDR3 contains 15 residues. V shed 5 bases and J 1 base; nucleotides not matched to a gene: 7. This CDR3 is CASSPRRTGNTEAFF. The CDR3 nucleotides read TGTGCCAGCAGTCCACGGAGGACAGGGAACACTGAAGCTTTCTTT.

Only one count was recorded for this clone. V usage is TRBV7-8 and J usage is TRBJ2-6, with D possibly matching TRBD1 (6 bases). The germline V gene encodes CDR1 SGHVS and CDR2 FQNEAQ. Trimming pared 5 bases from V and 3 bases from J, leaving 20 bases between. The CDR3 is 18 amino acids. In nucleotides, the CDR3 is TGTGCCAGCAGCAACATCAGGGGAATTGGCTTTGGGGCCAACGTCCTGACTTTC. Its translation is CASSNIRGIGFGANVLTF.

CDR3 in amino acids: CASSPRGLAGTNEQFF. The CDR3 DNA sequence: TGTGCCAGCAGCCCGAGGGGACTAGCGGGGACCAATGAGCAGTTCTTC. J is TRBJ2-1 and V is TRBV11-2; TRBD2 agrees at 13 bases. This CDR3 is built from 16 residues. The germline V gene encodes CDR1 SGHAT and CDR2 FQNNGV. V dropped 5 bases and J dropped 6; count of bases not matched to a gene: 7.

CDR3 in amino acids: CATTTGAFPYEQYF. DNA of the CDR3: TGTGCCACCACCACAGGGGCCTTCCCCTACGAGCAGTACTTC. The chain joins TRBV15 to TRBJ2-7, with 7 bases matching TRBD1. The germline V gene encodes CDR1 LNHNV and CDR2 YYDKDF (reference sequence). Trimming took 7 bases from V and 2 from J; bases not matched to a gene: 8. This CDR3 contains 14 residues.

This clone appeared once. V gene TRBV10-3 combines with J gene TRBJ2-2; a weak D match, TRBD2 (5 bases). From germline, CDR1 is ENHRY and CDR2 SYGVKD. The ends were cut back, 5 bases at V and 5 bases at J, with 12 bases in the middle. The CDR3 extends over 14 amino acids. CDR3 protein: CAISISPGTGELFF. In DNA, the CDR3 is TGTGCCATCAGTATCTCACCGGGGACCGGGGAGCTGTTTTTT.

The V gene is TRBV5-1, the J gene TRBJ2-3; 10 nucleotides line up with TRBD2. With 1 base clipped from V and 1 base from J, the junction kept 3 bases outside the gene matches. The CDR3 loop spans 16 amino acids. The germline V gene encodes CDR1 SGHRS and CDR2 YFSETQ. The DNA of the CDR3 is TGCGCCAGCAGCTTGTACGGGACTAGCGGCACAGATACGCAGTATTTT. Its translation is CASSLYGTSGTDTQYF.

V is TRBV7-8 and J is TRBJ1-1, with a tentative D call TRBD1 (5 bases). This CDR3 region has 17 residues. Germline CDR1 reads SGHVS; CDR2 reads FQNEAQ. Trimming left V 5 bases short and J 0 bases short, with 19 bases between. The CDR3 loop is CASSVHRIAGVNTEAFF. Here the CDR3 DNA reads TGTGCCAGCAGCGTGCACAGGATAGCGGGGGTGAACACTGAAGCTTTCTTT. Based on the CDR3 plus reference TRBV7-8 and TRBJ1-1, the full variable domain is GAGVSQSPRYKVAKRGQDVALRCDPISGHVSLFWYQQALGQGPEFLTYFQNEAQLDKSGLPSDRFFAERPEGSVSTLKIQRTQQEDSAVYLCASSVHRIAGVNTEAFFGQGTRLTVV.

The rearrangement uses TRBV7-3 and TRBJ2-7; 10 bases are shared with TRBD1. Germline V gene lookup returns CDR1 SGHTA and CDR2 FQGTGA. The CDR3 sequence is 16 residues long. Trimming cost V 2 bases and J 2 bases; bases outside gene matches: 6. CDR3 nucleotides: TGTGCCAGCAGCTTAGACAGGGACAGGGGTCCCTACGAGCAGTACTTC. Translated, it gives CASSLDRDRGPYEQYF. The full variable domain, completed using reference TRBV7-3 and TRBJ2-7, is GAGVSQTPSNKVTEKGKYVELRCDPISGHTALYWYRQSLGQGPEFLIYFQGTGAADDSGLPNDRFFAVRPEGSVSTLKIQRTERGDSAVYLCASSLDRDRGPYEQYFGPGTRLTVT.

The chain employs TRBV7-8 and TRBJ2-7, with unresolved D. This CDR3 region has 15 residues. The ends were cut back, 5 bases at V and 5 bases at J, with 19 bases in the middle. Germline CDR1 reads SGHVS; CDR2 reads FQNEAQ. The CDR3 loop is CASSILLAASDEQYF. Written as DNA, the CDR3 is TGTGCCAGCAGCATCCTCCTGGCCGCAAGCGACGAGCAGTACTTC.

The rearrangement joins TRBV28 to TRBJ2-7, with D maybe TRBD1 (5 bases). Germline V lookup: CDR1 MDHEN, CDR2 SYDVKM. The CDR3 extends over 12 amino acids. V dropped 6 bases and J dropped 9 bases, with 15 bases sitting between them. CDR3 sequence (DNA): TGTGCCAGCAGCTCTCTAGGGGAACCGCAGTACTTC. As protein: CASSSLGEPQYF.

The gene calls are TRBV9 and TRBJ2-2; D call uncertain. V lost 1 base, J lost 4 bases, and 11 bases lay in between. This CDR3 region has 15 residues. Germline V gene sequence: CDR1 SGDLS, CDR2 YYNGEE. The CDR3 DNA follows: TGTGCCAGCAGCGTAAAGAGCACCGGCACCGGGGAGCTGTTTTTT. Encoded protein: CASSVKSTGTGELFF.

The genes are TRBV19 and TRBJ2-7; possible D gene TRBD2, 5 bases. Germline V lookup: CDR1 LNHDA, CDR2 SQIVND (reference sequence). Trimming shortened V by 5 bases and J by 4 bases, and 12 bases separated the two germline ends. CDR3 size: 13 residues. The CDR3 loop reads CASSRQREYEQYF. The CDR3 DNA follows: TGTGCCAGTAGTCGCCAAAGGGAGTACGAGCAGTACTTC.

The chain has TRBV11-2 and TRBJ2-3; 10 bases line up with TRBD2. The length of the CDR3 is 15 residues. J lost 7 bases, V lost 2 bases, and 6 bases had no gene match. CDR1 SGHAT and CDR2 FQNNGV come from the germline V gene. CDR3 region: CASSLIAGGEYTQYF. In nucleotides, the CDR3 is TGTGCCAGCAGCTTAATAGCGGGAGGTGAATATACGCAGTATTTT.

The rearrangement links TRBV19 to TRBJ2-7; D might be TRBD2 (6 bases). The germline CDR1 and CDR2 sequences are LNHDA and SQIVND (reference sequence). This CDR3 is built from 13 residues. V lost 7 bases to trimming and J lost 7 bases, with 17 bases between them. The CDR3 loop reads CASIAGGSGEQYF. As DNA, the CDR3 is TGTGCCAGTATAGCCGGAGGGAGTGGGGAGCAGTACTTC.

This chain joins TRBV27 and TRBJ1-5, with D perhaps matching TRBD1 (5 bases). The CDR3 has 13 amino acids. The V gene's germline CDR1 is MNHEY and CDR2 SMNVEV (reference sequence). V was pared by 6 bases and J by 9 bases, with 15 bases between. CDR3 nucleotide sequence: TGTGCCAGCAGCGAAAAGGGGCGTCGGCCCCAGCATTTT. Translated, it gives CASSEKGRRPQHF.

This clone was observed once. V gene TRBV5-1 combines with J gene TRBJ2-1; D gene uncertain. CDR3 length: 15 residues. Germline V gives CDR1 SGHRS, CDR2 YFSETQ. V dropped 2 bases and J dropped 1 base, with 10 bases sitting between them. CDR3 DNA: TGCGCCAGCAGCTTTACAGAGAGTTCCTACAATGAGCAGTTCTTC. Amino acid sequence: CASSFTESSYNEQFF.

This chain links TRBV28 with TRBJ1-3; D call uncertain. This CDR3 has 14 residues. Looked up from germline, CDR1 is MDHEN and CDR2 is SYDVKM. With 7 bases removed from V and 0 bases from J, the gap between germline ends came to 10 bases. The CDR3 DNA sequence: TGTGCCAGCAACCAGGATCCCTCTGGAAACACCATATATTTT. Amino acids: CASNQDPSGNTIYF.